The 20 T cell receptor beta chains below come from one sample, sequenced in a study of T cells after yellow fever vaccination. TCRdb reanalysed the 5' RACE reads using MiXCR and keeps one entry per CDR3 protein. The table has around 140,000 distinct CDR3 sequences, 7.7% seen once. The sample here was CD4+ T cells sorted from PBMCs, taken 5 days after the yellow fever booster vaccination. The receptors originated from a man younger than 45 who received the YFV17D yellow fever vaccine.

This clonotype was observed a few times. CDR3 nucleotides: TGTGCCAGCAGCCTACGGGACAGCCTCTATGGCTACACCTTC. Amino acid sequence: CASSLRDSLYGYTF. The chain joins TRBV3-1 to TRBJ1-2; 7 bases align to TRBD1. The CDR3 consists of 14 residues. Germline CDR1 LGHDT, CDR2 YNNKEL (reference sequence). V shed 4 bases, J shed 4 bases, and the junction held 6 bases outside the gene matches.

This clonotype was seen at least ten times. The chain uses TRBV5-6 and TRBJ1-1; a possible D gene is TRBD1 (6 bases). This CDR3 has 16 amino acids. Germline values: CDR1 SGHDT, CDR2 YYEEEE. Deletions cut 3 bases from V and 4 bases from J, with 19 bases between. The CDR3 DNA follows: TGTGCCAGCAGCTCCGCTCGGGGGGCGGACCTCACTGAAGCTTTCTTT. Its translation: CASSSARGADLTEAFF.

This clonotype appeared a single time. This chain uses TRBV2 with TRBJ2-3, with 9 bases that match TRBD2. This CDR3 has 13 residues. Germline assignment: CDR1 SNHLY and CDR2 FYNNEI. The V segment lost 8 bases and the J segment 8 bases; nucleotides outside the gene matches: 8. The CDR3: CASRLRLAVTQYF. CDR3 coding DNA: TGTGCCAGCCGGCTTCGACTAGCGGTTACGCAGTATTTT.

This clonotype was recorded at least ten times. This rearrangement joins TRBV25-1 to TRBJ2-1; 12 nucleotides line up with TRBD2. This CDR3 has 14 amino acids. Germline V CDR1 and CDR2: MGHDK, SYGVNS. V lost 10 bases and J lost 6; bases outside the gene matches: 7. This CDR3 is CATIGLAGRNEQFF. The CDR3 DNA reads TGTGCCACCATTGGACTAGCGGGACGCAATGAGCAGTTCTTC. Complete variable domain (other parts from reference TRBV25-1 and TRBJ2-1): EADIYQTPRYLVIGTGKKITLECSQTMGHDKMYWYQQDPGMELHLIHYSYGVNSTEKGDLSSESTVSRIRTEHFPLTLESARPSHTSQYLCATIGLAGRNEQFFGPGTRLTVL.

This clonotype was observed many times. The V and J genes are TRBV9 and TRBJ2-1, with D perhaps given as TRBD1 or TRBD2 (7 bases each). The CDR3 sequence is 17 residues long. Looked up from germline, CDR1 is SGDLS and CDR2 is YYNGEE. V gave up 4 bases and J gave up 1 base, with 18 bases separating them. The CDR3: CASSPQGGGPSYNEQFF. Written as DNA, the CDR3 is TGTGCCAGCAGCCCTCAGGGGGGGGGCCCGTCCTACAATGAGCAGTTCTTC.

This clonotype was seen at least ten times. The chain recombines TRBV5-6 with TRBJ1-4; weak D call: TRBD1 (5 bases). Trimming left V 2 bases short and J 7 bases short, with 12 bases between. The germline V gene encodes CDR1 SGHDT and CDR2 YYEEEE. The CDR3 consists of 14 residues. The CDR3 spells CASSFSGFTEKLFF. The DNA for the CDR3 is TGTGCCAGCAGCTTTTCAGGGTTTACTGAAAAACTGTTTTTT.

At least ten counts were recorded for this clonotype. Here the CDR3 DNA reads TGTGCCAGCAGCCCCTCGGCTACGACCGGGGAGCTGTTTTTT. Translated, it gives CASSPSATTGELFF. This chain links TRBV7-3 with TRBJ2-2; unclear D gene. The CDR3 has 14 residues. V was trimmed by 5 bases and J by 5 bases, leaving 12 bases between them. The germline CDR1 and CDR2 sequences are SGHTA and FQGTGA.

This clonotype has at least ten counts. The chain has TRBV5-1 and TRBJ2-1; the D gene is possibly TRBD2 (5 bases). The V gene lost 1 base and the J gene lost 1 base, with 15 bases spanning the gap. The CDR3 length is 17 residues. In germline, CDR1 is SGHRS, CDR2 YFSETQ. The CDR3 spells CASSLQASTRSYNEQFF. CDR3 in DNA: TGCGCCAGCAGCTTGCAGGCTAGCACTAGATCCTACAATGAGCAGTTCTTC.

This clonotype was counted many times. The CDR3 is CASSLLDSYEQYF. In DNA, the CDR3 is TGCGCCAGCAGCTTGTTGGACAGCTACGAGCAGTACTTC. The chain links TRBV5-1 to TRBJ2-7; maybe TRBD1 (6 bases). The ends were cut back, 1 base at V and 3 bases at J, with 8 bases in the middle. This CDR3 contains 13 residues. Germline CDR1 SGHRS, CDR2 YFSETQ.

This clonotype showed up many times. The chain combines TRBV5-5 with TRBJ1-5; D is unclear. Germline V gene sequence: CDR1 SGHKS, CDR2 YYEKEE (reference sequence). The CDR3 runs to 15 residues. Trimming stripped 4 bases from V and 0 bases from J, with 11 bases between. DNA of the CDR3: TGTGCCAGCAGCCCCAGCGGCATTAGCAATCAGCCCCAGCATTTT. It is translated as CASSPSGISNQPQHF.

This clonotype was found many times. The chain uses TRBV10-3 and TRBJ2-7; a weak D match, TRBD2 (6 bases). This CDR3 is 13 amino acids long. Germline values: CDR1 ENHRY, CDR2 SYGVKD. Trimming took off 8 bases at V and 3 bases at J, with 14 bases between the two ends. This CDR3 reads CAIGREHHYEQYF. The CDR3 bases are TGTGCCATCGGGCGGGAACACCACTACGAGCAGTACTTC.

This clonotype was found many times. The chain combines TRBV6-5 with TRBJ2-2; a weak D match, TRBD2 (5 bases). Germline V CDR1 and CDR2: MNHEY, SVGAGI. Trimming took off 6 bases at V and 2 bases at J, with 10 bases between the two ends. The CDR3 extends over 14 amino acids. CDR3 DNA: TGTGCCAGCAGGCTGACTACTAACACCGGGGAGCTGTTTTTT. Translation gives CASRLTTNTGELFF.

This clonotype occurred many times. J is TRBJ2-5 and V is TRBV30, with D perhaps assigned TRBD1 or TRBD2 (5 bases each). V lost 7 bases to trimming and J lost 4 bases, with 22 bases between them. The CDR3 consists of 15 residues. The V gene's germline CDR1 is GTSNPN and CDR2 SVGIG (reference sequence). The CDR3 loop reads CASLPRESRRETQYF. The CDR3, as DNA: TGTGCCTCCCTACCCAGGGAGAGTCGTCGAGAGACCCAGTACTTC.

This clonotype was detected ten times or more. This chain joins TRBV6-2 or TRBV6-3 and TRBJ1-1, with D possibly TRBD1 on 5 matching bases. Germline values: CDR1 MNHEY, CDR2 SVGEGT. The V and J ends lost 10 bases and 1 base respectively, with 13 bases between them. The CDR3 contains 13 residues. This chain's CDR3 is CATAPTGNTEAFF. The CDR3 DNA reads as TGTGCCACCGCCCCTACAGGGAACACTGAAGCTTTCTTT.

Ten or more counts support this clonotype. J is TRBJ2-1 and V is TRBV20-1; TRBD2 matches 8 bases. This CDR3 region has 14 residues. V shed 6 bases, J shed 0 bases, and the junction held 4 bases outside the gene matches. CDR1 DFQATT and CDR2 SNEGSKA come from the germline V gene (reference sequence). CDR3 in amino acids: CSAVRGGSYNEQFF. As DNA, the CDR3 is TGCAGTGCCGTCCGGGGGGGCTCCTACAATGAGCAGTTCTTC.

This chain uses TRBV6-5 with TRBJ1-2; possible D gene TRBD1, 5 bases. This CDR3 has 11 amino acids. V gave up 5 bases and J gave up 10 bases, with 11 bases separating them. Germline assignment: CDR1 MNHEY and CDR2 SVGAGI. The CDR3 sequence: CASSITGVYTF. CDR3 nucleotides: TGTGCCAGCAGTATCACGGGGGTCTACACCTTC.

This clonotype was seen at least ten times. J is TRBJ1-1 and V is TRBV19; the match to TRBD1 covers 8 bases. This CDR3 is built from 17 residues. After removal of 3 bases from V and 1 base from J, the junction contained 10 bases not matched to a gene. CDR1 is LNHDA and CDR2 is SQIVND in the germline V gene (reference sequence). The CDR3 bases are TGTGCCAGTAGTATCGGACAGGGCCTCAACCGGAACACTGAAGCTTTCTTT. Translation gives CASSIGQGLNRNTEAFF.

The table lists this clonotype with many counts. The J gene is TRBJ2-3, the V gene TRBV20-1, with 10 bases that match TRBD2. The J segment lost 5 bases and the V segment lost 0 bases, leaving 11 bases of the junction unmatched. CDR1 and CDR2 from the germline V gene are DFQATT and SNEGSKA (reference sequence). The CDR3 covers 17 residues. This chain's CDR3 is CSARDSGSGRGQDTQYF. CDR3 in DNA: TGCAGTGCTAGAGATAGCGGGAGCGGGAGGGGGCAAGATACGCAGTATTTT.

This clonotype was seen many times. CDR3: CASSLLGPGELFF. For the CDR3, the DNA is TGTGCCAGCAGCCTACTAGGACCCGGGGAGCTGTTTTTT. The rearrangement uses TRBV7-2 and TRBJ2-2; perhaps TRBD2 as D (5 bases). The length of the CDR3 is 13 residues. The germline V gene encodes CDR1 SGHTA and CDR2 FQGNSA. The V and J ends lost 5 bases and 6 bases respectively, with 10 bases between them.

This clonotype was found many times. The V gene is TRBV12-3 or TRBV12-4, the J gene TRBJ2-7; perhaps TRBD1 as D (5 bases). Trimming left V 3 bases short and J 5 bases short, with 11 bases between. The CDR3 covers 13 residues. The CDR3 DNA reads TGTGCCAGCAGTTTCGCAGGGCCCAACGAGCAGTACTTC. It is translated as CASSFAGPNEQYF.